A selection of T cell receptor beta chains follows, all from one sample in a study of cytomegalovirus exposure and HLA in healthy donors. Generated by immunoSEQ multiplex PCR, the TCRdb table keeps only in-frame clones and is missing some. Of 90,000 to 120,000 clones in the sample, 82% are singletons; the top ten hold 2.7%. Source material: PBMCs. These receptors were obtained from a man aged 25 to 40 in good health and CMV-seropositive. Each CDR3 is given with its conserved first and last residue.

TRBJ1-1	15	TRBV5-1	CASSLLGRANTEAFF
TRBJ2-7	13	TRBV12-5	CASGLGGSYEQYF
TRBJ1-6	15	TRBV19	CASSIADTLGYPLHF
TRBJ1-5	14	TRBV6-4	CASSSVYSNQPQHF
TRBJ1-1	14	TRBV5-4	CASSLSGGRTEAFF
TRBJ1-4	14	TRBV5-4	CASRSGQGGEKLFF
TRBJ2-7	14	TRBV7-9	CASSSTGTGDEQYF
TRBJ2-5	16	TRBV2	CASSEMGGAFLETQYF
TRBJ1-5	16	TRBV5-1	CASSLGPQGMGQPQHF
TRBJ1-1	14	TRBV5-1	CASSLGGDSGEAFF
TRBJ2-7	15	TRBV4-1	CASSQRAGTSREQYF
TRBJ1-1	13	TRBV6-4	CASSDGGVAETFF
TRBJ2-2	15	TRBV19	CASSIDGTGAGELFF
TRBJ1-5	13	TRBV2	CASSVLGNQPQHF
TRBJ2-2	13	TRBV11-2	CASSLTGTGELFF
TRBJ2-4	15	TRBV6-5	CAIPLTGGAKNIQYF
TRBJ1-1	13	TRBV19	CASSWQMNTEAFF
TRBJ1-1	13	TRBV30	CAWSWVRGTEAFF
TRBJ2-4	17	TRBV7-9	CASSFFRTSGGEDIQYF
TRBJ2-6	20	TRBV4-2	CASSQDLPGGALAGANVLTF
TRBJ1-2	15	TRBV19	CASSQRHRGDYGYTF
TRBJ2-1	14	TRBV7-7	CASSLPGSYNEQFF
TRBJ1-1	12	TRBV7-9	CSSSFGGTEAFF
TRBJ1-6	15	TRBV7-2	CASSSPGVLNSPLHF